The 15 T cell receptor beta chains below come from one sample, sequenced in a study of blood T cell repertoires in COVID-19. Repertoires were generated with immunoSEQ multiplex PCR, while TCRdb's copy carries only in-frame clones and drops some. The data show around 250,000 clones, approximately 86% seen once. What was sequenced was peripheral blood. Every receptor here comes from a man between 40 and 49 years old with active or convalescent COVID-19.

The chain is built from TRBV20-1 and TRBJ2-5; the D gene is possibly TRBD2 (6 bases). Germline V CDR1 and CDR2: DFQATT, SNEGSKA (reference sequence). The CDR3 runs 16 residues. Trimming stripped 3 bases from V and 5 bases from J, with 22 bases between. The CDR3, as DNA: TGCAGTGCTAGTTCTTCCGGGGACTCCCGAGGCGAGACCCAGTACTTC. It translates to CSASSSGDSRGETQYF.

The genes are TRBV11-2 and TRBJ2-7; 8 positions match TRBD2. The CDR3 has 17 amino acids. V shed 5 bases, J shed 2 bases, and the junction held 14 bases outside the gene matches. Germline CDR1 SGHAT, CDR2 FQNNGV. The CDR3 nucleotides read TGTGCCAGCAGCAACTTCGGGGGGGGAGCCGGACCCTACGAGCAGTACTTC. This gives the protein CASSNFGGGAGPYEQYF.

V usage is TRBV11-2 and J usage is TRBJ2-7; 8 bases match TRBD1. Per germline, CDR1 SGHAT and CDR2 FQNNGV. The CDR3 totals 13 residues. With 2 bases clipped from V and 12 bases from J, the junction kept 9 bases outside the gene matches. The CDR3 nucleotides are TGTGCCAGCAGCTTATCCCGGGACAGGAACGCGTACTTC. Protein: CASSLSRDRNAYF.

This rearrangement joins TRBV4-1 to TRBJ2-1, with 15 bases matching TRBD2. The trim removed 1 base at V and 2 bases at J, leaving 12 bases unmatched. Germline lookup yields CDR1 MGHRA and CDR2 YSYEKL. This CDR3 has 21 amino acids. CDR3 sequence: CASSQGRWTSGRGPPYNEQFF. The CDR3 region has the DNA TGCGCCAGCAGCCAAGGCCGCTGGACTAGCGGGAGGGGCCCTCCCTACAATGAGCAGTTCTTC.

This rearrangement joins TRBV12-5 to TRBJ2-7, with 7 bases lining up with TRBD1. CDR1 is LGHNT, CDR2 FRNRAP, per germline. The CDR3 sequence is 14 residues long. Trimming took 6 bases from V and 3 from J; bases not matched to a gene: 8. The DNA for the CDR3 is TGTGCTAGTGGCCGGGACAGCCGAGGCTACGAGCAGTACTTC. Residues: CASGRDSRGYEQYF. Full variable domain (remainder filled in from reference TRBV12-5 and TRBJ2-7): DARVTQTPRHKVTEMGQEVTMRCQPILGHNTVFWYRQTMMQGLELLAYFRNRAPLDDSGMPKDRFSAEMPDATLATLKIQPSEPRDSAVYFCASGRDSRGYEQYFGPGTRLTVT.

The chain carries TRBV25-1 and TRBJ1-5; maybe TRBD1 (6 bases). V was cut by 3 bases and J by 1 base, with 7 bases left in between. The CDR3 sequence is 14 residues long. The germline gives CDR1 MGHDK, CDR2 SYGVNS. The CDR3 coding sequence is TGTGCCAGCAGTGATGGGGGCAGCAATCAGCCCCAGCATTTT. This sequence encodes CASSDGGSNQPQHF. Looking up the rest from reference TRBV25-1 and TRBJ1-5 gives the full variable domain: EADIYQTPRYLVIGTGKKITLECSQTMGHDKMYWYQQDPGMELHLIHYSYGVNSTEKGDLSSESTVSRIRTEHFPLTLESARPSHTSQYLCASSDGGSNQPQHFGDGTRLSIL.

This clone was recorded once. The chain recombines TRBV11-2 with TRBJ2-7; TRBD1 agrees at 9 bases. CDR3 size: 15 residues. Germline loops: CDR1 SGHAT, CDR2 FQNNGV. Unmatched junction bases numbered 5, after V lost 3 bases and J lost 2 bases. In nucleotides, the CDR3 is TGTGCCAGCAGCTTTGGGGGACAGGGAACCTACGAGCAGTACTTC. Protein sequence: CASSFGGQGTYEQYF.

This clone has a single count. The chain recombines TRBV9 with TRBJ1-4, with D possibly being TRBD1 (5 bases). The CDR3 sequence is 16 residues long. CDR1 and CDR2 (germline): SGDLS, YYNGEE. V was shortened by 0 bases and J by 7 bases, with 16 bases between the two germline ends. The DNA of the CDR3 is TGTGCCAGCAGCGTAGGATGGATCAGGGAGGGTGAAAAACTGTTTTTT. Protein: CASSVGWIREGEKLFF.

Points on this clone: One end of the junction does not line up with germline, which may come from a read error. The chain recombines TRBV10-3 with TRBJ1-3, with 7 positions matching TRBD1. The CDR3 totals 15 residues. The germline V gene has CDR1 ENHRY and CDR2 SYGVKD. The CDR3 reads CAIRSGQTSENTIYF. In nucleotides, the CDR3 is TGTGCCATCAGGTCGGGACAGACTTCTGAAAACACCATATATTTT.

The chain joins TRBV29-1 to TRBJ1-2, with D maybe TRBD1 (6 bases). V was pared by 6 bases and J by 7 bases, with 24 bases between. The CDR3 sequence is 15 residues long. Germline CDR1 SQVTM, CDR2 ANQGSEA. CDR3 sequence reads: CSVGAPGASSFGYTF. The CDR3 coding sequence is TGCAGCGTGGGGGCCCCCGGGGCATCCTCGTTTGGCTACACCTTC.

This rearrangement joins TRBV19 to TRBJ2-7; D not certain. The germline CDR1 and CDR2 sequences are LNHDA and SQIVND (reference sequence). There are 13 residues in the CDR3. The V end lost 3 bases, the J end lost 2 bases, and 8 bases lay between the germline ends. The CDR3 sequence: CASSMELPYEQYF. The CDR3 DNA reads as TGTGCCAGTAGTATGGAGCTTCCCTACGAGCAGTACTTC. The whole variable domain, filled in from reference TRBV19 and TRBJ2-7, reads DGGITQSPKYLFRKEGQNVTLSCEQNLNHDAMYWYRQDPGQGLRLIYYSQIVNDFQKGDIAEGYSVSREKKESFPLTVTSAQKNPTAFYLCASSMELPYEQYFGPGTRLTVT.

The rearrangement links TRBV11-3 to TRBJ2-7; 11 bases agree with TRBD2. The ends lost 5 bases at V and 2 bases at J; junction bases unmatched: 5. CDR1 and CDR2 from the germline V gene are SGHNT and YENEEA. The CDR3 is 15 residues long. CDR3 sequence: CASSLGTSGPYEQYF. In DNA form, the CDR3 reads TGTGCCAGCAGCCTCGGGACTAGCGGACCCTACGAGCAGTACTTC.

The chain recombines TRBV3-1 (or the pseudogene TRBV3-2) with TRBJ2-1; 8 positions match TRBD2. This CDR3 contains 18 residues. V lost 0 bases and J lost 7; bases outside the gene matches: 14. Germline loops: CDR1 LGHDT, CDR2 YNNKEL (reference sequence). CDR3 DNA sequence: TGTGCCAGCAGCCAAGATTTCCGGGCGGGAGGTCGGGGGAATGAGCAGTTCTTC. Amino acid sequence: CASSQDFRAGGRGNEQFF.

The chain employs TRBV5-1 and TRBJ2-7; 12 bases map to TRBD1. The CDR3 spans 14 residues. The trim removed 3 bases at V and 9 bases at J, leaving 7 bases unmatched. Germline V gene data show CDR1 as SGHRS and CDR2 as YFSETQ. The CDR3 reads CASSSGTGGVGQYF. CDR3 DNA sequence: TGCGCCAGCAGCTCCGGGACAGGGGGCGTGGGGCAGTACTTC.

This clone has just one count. CDR3 sequence: CASSSRESMNTGELFF. The CDR3 DNA follows: TGTGCCAGCAGCTCCCGGGAGTCAATGAACACCGGGGAGCTGTTTTTT. The rearrangement joins TRBV5-5 to TRBJ2-2; TRBD2 is a possible D gene (6 bases). The CDR3 is made up of 16 amino acids. Germline V gene lookup returns CDR1 SGHKS and CDR2 YYEKEE (reference sequence). The V end was cut by 3 bases, the J end by 1 base, with 13 bases between.